This T cell receptor beta chain appears in the sequencing data of a study of blood T cell repertoires in COVID-19 (dated by TCRdb to the early 2020s). Looking at the study overall: Collaborator samples came from the United States, Italy and Spain and covered acute and convalescent phases of COVID-19. A de-identified subject ID, COVID-19 status, age in years and sex were almost always included in the sample metadata. The repertoires were made available in a free public database intended to serve as a resource for research on the immune response to SARS-CoV-2. The samples were drawn from the first 160 participants of the ongoing ImmuneRACE study and from some 1,300 subjects provided by 6 global collaborators. HLA class I and class II types, where available, came from metadata supplied by the sample provider rather than from assay-based typing. The dataset comprised deeply sampled blood TCRbeta repertoires from subjects exposed to, actively infected with, or recovered from COVID-19. The material from the prospective study consisted of cDNA or gDNA derived from T cells, B-cell-depleted T cells, or PBMCs.

Note on this clone: Its antigen specificity is not known. Per-base quality was not reported, and no clone a single base away is much larger than it.

Findings and caveats that apply to the study as a whole: The quantity of clinical and demographic metadata differed by source and by participant and was supplied without curation.

The immunoSEQ Assay, a bias-controlled multiplex PCR, was used to amplify TCRbeta CDR3 regions from genomic DNA. From the authors' description of their analysis: Nucleated cell counts per sample were estimated from amplification of reference gene primers within the assay. To quantify the absolute abundance of each unique TCRbeta CDR3 rearrangement, sequence reads were collapsed and filtered. For each sample, productive Simpson clonality was calculated as the square root of Simpson's diversity index across productive rearrangements. In TCRdb, the immuneACCESS table is reduced to in-frame sequences with V and J assigned. These tables do not hold every clone; where another copy was compared, an unresolved V gene accounts for under half, and the others remain unexplained. That table gives V, J and clone size, and the DNA gave D and trimming. The sample data list about 200,000 clones, and 80% to 85% of these were observed just once. The ten most abundant clones make up around 7% of the sample.

Inclusive of the bounding cysteine and phenylalanine, the CDR3 is 14 residues long. The entry retains the CDR3 DNA only, 42 bases that are in frame from base 1. V was cut back by 5 bases and J by 2 bases, leaving a gap of 11 bases between them. CDR1 and CDR2 are read off the germline V gene as SNHLY and FYNNEI. Enrolling through a virtual design, the prospective study's participants ranged in age from about 18 to 100 years and lived across 20 to 30 United States geographic areas. To assign participants to cohorts, the prospective study relied on clinical history that participants themselves reported in a screening survey and a study questionnaire. For ImmuneRACE Cohort 3, a participant was defined as recovered based on two consecutive negative NP/OP PCR tests, clearance by a healthcare professional, or resolution of symptoms. Mobile phlebotomists in the prospective study collected whole blood, serum and a nasopharyngeal or oropharyngeal swab from every participant. Prospective study participants could optionally give additional blood draws and questionnaires over a 2-month period. Before DNA extraction, prospective study blood samples were shipped either frozen or at room temperature.

The V and J genes are TRBV2 and TRBJ2-3; no confident D gene assignment can be made. This TCR was sampled from a man aged 40-49 years who had recovered from COVID-19. The sequencing sample was made of PBMCs or T cells enriched from blood (not recorded which). The CDR3 reads as follows: CASSRRQNTDTQYF. The base sequence is TGTGCCAGCAGTCGTCGACAAAACACAGATACGCAGTATTTT.